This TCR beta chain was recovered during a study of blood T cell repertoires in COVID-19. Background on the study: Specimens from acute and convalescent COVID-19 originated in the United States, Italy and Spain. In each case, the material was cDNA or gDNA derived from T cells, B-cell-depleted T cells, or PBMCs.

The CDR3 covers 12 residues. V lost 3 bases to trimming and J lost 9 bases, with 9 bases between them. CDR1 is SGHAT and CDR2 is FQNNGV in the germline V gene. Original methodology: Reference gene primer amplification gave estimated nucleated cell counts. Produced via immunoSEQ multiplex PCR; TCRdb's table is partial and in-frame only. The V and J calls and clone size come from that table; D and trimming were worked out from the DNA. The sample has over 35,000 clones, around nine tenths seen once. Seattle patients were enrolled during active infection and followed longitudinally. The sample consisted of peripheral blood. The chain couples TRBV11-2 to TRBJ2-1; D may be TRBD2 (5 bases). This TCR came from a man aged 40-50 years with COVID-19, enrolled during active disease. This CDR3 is CASSLSRGEQFF. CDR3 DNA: TGTGCCAGCAGCTTGAGCCGGGGTGAGCAGTTCTTC.